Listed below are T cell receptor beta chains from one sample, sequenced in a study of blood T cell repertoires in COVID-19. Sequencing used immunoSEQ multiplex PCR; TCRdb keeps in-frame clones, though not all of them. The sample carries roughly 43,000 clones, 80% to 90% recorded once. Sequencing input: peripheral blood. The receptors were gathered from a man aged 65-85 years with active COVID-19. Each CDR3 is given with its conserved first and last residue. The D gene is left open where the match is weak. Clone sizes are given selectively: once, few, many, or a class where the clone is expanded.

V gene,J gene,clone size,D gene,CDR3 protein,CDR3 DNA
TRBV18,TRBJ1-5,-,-,CASSPPGLPVHYQPQHF,TGTGCCAGCTCACCCCCAGGTTTACCAGTGCATTATCAGCCCCAGCATTTT
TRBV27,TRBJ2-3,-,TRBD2,CASSSNYGGTHTQYF,TGTGCCAGCAGTTCAAACTACGGGGGGACGCATACGCAGTATTTT
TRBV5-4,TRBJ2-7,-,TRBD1,CASSPEGAGNEQYF,TGTGCCAGCAGCCCCGAGGGGGCAGGGAACGAGCAGTACTTC
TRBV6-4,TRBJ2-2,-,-,CASSPDLSRELFF,TGTGCCAGCAGTCCCGACTTATCCAGGGAGCTGTTTTTT
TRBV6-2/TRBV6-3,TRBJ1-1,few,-,CASSYRGGTEAFF,TGTGCCAGCAGTTACAGAGGGGGCACTGAAGCTTTCTTT
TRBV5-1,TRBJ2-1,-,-,CASSLAQGYYNEQFF,TGCGCCAGCAGCTTGGCGCAGGGGTACTACAATGAGCAGTTCTTC
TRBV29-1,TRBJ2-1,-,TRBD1,CSVEEGTGAHNEQFF,TGCAGCGTTGAAGAGGGGACAGGGGCGCACAATGAGCAGTTCTTC
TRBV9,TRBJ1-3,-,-,CASSVDLFRSGNTIYF,TGTGCCAGCAGCGTAGATTTATTCCGCTCTGGAAACACCATATATTTT
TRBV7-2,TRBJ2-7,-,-,CASSLGGGAYEQYF,TGTGCCAGCAGCTTAGGAGGGGGGGCCTACGAGCAGTACTTC
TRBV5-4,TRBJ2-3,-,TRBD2,CASEAGGPGDTQYF,TGTGCCAGCGAGGCGGGGGGGCCGGGAGATACGCAGTATTTT